The clone carrying this TCR beta chain was seen a few times. This sample was taken from a study of T-cell memory formation after mild COVID-19. 5'RACE primed at constant segments yielded TCR alpha and TCR beta cDNA libraries bearing sample barcodes and UMIs. TCRdb reprocessed the 5' RACE reads with MiXCR, giving one entry per CDR3 protein. This sample has about 310,000 distinct CDR3 sequences, with approximately 20% found just once. The germline V gene encodes CDR1 SGHRS and CDR2 YFSETQ. The CDR3 length is 16 residues. With 4 bases removed from V and 0 bases from J, the gap between germline ends came to 11 bases.

The sequenced sample was PBMCs or a T cell subset sorted from them (not recorded which). This clonotype was sampled from a man aged 18 to 35 who had mild COVID-19 (a few samples of this study predate the infection). Cell type and time point are not known. The chain recombines TRBV5-1 with TRBJ2-6; D is undetermined. CDR3 bases: TGCGCCAGCAGCCTACCTACAAGCTCTGGGGCCAACGTCCTGACTTTC. Residues: CASSLPTSSGANVLTF.